The rows below give T cell receptor beta chains drawn from one sample of a study of beta chain features in type 1 diabetes. Some clones are missing from TCRdb's copy, which holds only in-frame ones; the method was immunoSEQ multiplex PCR. The sample lists about 330,000 clones; 8% to 13% were seen once. The source material was naive CD4+ T cells from blood. These receptors all come from a woman aged 25-40 years in good health. Each CDR3 is given with its conserved first and last residue. A D gene is named only where the DNA matches it firmly. Not every row has a clone size; where given, it reads once, few, many or a size class.

j_call clone_size v_call d_call cdr3_nt cdr3_aa
TRBJ2-7 few TRBV7-8 NA TGTGCCAGCAGCTTAGCGCAGGGCTACGAGCAGTACTTC CASSLAQGYEQYF
TRBJ2-1 NA TRBV14 NA TGTGCCAGCAGTTCAAGAGGCTTAGGCATCTACAATGAGCAGTTCTTC CASSSRGLGIYNEQFF
TRBJ1-5 few TRBV5-4 NA TGTGCCAGCAGCACCGAACAACAGGGCAATCAGCCCCAGCATTTT CASSTEQQGNQPQHF
TRBJ2-1 NA TRBV7-9 TRBD2 TGTGCCAGCAGGTCACTAGCGAGCTCCTACAATGAGCAGTTCTTC CASRSLASSYNEQFF
TRBJ2-2 NA TRBV4-3 NA TGCGCCAGCAGCCAAGATCCGCTGACTCGTTATAACGTCGGGGAGCTGTTTTTT CASSQDPLTRYNVGELFF
TRBJ2-1 NA TRBV29-1 TRBD2 TGCAGCGTTGAGTCAGCGGGAGGCCATGGGGATGAGCAGTTCTTC CSVESAGGHGDEQFF
TRBJ2-3 NA TRBV30 NA TGTGCCTGGTCGGCGGGGGACACTTATACGCAGTATTTT CAWSAGDTYTQYF
TRBJ2-7 few TRBV4-2 NA TGTGCCAGCAGCCAAGAGGTAACAGGAGTAGGGTACGAGCAGTACTTC CASSQEVTGVGYEQYF
TRBJ2-3 NA TRBV4-3 TRBD2 TGCGCCAGCAGCTCCCAGGGAGGGAGGGCCGTGGATACGCAGTATTTT CASSSQGGRAVDTQYF
TRBJ2-7 few TRBV28 TRBD2 TGTGCCAGCCTTCTGGGGGGGACTAGCGGGAGATTCTACGAGCAGTACTTC CASLLGGTSGRFYEQYF
TRBJ2-2 NA TRBV29-1 NA TGCAGCGTTGAAGGACATACCGGGACTTCGGCCGGGGAGCTGTTTTTT CSVEGHTGTSAGELFF
TRBJ1-2 few TRBV27 TRBD1 TGTGCCAGCAGTAGATACGGGACAGGGGGCGTCGGCTATGGCTACACCTTC CASSRYGTGGVGYGYTF
TRBJ2-5 few TRBV4-2 NA TGTGCCAGCAGCCAGGATGGGGAGATGGTGGAGACCCAGTACTTC CASSQDGEMVETQYF
TRBJ2-4 few TRBV5-8 TRBD2 TGTGCCAGCACCGTTTTTGGGGGGGGAGACATTCAGTACTTC CASTVFGGGDIQYF
TRBJ1-4 few TRBV30 NA TGTGCCTGGAACAGGGTCAATGAAAAACTGTTTTTT CAWNRVNEKLFF
TRBJ2-2 NA TRBV19 TRBD2 TGTGCCAGTAGTATAATGGCGGGAGTGTTCGGGGAGCTGTTTTTT CASSIMAGVFGELFF
TRBJ2-3 NA TRBV6-5 TRBD2 TGTGCCAGCAGTTGGGAGGGAGATACGCAGTATTTT CASSWEGDTQYF
TRBJ2-1 few TRBV7-6 NA TGTGCCAGCAGCTTAGTCTCCGTTTATGAGCAGTTCTTC CASSLVSVYEQFF
TRBJ2-7 few TRBV7-2 NA TGTGCCAGCAGCTCCGGACTCTCCTACGAGCAGTACTTC CASSSGLSYEQYF
TRBJ2-7 NA TRBV6-1 TRBD2 TGTGCCAGCAGTGGAGGGACTAGGCGGGAGAGGGACGAGCAGTACTTC CASSGGTRRERDEQYF
TRBJ1-2 NA TRBV4-1 NA TGCGCCAGCAGCCAAGCTGCCGGTAACTATGGCTACACCTTC CASSQAAGNYGYTF
TRBJ2-1 few TRBV7-9 NA TGTGCCAGCAGCAATCAGGGGCCTCAGTTCTTC CASSNQGPQFF
TRBJ2-5 few TRBV5-1 TRBD1 TGCGCCAGCAGCACAGGGGACGGACAAGAGACCCAGTACTTC CASSTGDGQETQYF
TRBJ2-3 few TRBV7-3 TRBD2 TGTGCCAGCAGCCTCGTCGGACTAGCGGGAGGGCCCGATACGCAGTATTTT CASSLVGLAGGPDTQYF
TRBJ2-5 few TRBV7-2 TRBD2 TGTGCCAGCAGCATGACTAGCGGGAGGGCCGGGGAGACCCAGTACTTC CASSMTSGRAGETQYF
TRBJ2-1 NA TRBV5-4 TRBD2 TGTGCCAGCAGCCAGGGGGCGACTAGCGGGTACAATGAGCAGTTCTTC CASSQGATSGYNEQFF
TRBJ2-1 NA TRBV19 NA TGTGCCAGTAGTATGAGGCGTGGGACTGGGAGAGATGAGCAGTTCTTC CASSMRRGTGRDEQFF
TRBJ2-1 few TRBV7-9 TRBD2 TGTGCCAGCAGCGCCAGCGGGAGGAATATCAATGAGCAGTTCTTC CASSASGRNINEQFF
TRBJ2-7 NA TRBV9 TRBD2 TGTGCCAGCAGCCCCGGGGGGAGGGTAGGAGACTACGAGCAGTACTTC CASSPGGRVGDYEQYF
TRBJ1-1 NA TRBV29-1 NA TGCAGCGCATGGACATCATCCACTGAAGCTTTCTTT CSAWTSSTEAFF
TRBJ1-1 NA TRBV7-2 NA TGTGCCAGCAGCTACTTTTCACAGGAGTATGAAGCTTTCTTT CASSYFSQEYEAFF
TRBJ2-7 few TRBV18 NA TGTGCCAGCTCACCCCGGCGGGCGGTTGAGTACGAGCAGTACTTC CASSPRRAVEYEQYF
TRBJ2-2 NA TRBV29-1 TRBD2 TGCAGCGCAACGACCCCTTACGGCGGGAGTATCTCCGGGGAGCTGTTTTTT CSATTPYGGSISGELFF
TRBJ2-7 NA TRBV28 NA TGTGCCAGCAGTTTAGAGCGGCAGTTCGCCGGCGAGCAGTACTTC CASSLERQFAGEQYF
TRBJ2-3 NA TRBV18 NA TGTGCCAGCTCACCGCGGAGGGATTTGAATACGCAGTATTTT CASSPRRDLNTQYF
TRBJ1-1 NA TRBV28 NA TGTGCCAGCAGTTTAGGCAGGGGAAACACTGAAGCTTTCTTT CASSLGRGNTEAFF
TRBJ1-1 few TRBV11-1 NA TGTGCCAGCAGCTTGGGGCAGGGCATGAACACTGAAGCTTTCTTT CASSLGQGMNTEAFF
TRBJ2-7 NA TRBV18 NA TGTGCCAGCTCGCCCCGTACTTCTGACGAGCAGTACTTC CASSPRTSDEQYF
TRBJ2-3 few TRBV5-6 NA TGTGCCAGCAGCTTGGATCGCCGAGTTCCGACAGATACGCAGTATTTT CASSLDRRVPTDTQYF
TRBJ2-7 NA TRBV7-2 NA TGTGCCAGCAGCTTAGCCGACTCTCGTAGCTCCTACGAGCAGTACTTC CASSLADSRSSYEQYF
TRBJ2-5 NA TRBV6-6 TRBD2 TGTGCCAGCAGTACCAGACTAGCGGGATTACAAGAGACCCAGTACTTC CASSTRLAGLQETQYF
TRBJ2-1 few TRBV14 NA TGTGCCAGCAGTCTTCAGGGGTCCTCCTACAATGAGCAGTTCTTC CASSLQGSSYNEQFF
TRBJ2-7 NA TRBV6-5 NA TGTGCCAGCAGCAGGGTGGCAGGGGCTTACGAGCAGTACTTC CASSRVAGAYEQYF
TRBJ1-1 once TRBV2 TRBD1 TGTGCCAGCAGTGCAGAGGGACAGAGTACCACTGAAGCTTTCTTT CASSAEGQSTTEAFF
TRBJ2-1 few TRBV6-6 NA TGTGCCAGCAGACTTCCGGGAGAGGAGAATGAGCAGTTCTTC CASRLPGEENEQFF
TRBJ2-7 NA TRBV19 TRBD2 TGTGCCAGTGGGACTAGCGGGAGATTTGAGCAGTACTTC CASGTSGRFEQYF
TRBJ1-5 few TRBV30 NA TGTGCCTGGAGTGCCAGGGCCGGCTATAGCAATCAGCCCCAGCATTTT CAWSARAGYSNQPQHF
TRBJ2-7 few TRBV19 NA TGTGCCAGCCAACGACTTGGGGCGCCGACCTACGAGCAGTACTTC CASQRLGAPTYEQYF
TRBJ2-7 few TRBV27 TRBD1 TGTGCCAGCAGTACTCCGGGACAGCCAAATTACGAGCAGTACTTC CASSTPGQPNYEQYF
TRBJ2-7 NA TRBV29-1 TRBD1 TGCAGCGTTAAGGGGGCCGGCTCCTACGAGCAGTACTTC CSVKGAGSYEQYF
TRBJ2-7 few TRBV9 NA TGTGCCAGCAGCCCGACTGACAGCTACGAGCAGTACTTC CASSPTDSYEQYF
TRBJ1-3 NA TRBV6-5 TRBD1 TGTGCCAGCAGTTCGTCGGACAGGGCTGGAAACACCATATATTTT CASSSSDRAGNTIYF
TRBJ2-2 NA TRBV7-2 TRBD1 TGTGCCAGCAGCCCGTCACAGGGGACCGGGGAGCTGTTTTTT CASSPSQGTGELFF
TRBJ1-1 NA TRBV29-1 NA TGCAGCGTTGAACGAGGGCCGAACACTGAAGCTTTCTTT CSVERGPNTEAFF
TRBJ2-2 NA TRBV7-9 TRBD1 TGTGCCAGCAGCTATGGGACAGGGGTCACCGGGGAGCTGTTTTTT CASSYGTGVTGELFF
TRBJ1-2 few TRBV7-9 TRBD1 TGTGCCAGCAGCCCCTTCACTGGACAGGGGGCCTATGGCTACACCTTC CASSPFTGQGAYGYTF
TRBJ1-2 NA TRBV5-6 NA TGTGCCAGCAGCCTTCCATGGGCCGGCTACACCTTC CASSLPWAGYTF
TRBJ2-1 NA TRBV6-5 TRBD2 TGTGCCAGCCGAACTAGCGCCAGCTCCTACAATGAGCAGTTCTTC CASRTSASSYNEQFF
TRBJ2-7 few TRBV19 TRBD2 TGTGCCAGTAGTCAGGCCCCGTACGGGAGGGACTACGAGCAGTACTTC CASSQAPYGRDYEQYF